The T cell receptor (beta chain) under discussion was sequenced for a study of siplizumab effects on memory and regulatory T cells. Study-level information: Pairing was applied to the mixed lymphocyte reactions, which contained siplizumab at 1 ug/mL or no drug. Study results and limitations: Confirmation that proliferating Tregs from siplizumab cultures had suppressive function was not obtained. A major contribution to the alloresponse seemed to be made by naive T cells, which seemed more diverse than memory cells.

A roughly 6-day coculture at 37°C was performed with the mixed lymphocyte reaction cells. Responder PBMCs received a CFSE label and stimulator PBMCs a Violet Dye label, and the cells were mixed 1:1. This clone was seen only a few times. Its antigen remains unidentified. The V and J ends lost 1 base and 1 base respectively, with 4 bases between them. This CDR3 comprises 13 residues. Germline assignment: CDR1 MDHEN and CDR2 SYDVKM. Some clones are missing from TCRdb's copy, which holds only in-frame ones; the method was immunoSEQ multiplex PCR. The sample holds about 10,000 clones, about 46% seen once. The receptor comes from a human donor in good health; the cells came from an allogeneic mixed lymphocyte reaction. The chain has TRBV28 and TRBJ2-5, with no clear D. Sequenced sample: CFSE-low (dividing) CD8+ T cells sorted from an allogeneic mixed lymphocyte reaction. CDR3 sequence reads: CASSLSSQETQYF. CDR3 DNA sequence: TGTGCCAGCAGTTTATCCAGCCAAGAGACCCAGTACTTC.